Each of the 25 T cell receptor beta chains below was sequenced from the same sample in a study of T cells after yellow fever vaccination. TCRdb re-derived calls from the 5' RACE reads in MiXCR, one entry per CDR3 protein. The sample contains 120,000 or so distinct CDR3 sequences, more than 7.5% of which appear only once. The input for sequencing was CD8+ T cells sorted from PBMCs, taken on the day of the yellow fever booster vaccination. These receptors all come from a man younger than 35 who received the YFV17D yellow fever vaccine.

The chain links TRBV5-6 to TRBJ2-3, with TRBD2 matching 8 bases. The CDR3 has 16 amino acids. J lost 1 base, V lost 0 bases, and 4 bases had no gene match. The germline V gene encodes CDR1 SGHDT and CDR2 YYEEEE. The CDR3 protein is CASSLARGGRTDTQYF. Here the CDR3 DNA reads TGTGCCAGCAGCTTGGCACGGGGGGGACGCACAGATACGCAGTATTTT.

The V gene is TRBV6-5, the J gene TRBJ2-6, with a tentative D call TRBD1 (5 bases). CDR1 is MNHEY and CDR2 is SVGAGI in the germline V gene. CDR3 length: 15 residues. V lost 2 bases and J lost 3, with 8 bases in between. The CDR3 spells CASSYRGFGANVLTF. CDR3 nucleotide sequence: TGTGCCAGCAGTTACAGGGGTTTTGGGGCCAACGTCCTGACTTTC.

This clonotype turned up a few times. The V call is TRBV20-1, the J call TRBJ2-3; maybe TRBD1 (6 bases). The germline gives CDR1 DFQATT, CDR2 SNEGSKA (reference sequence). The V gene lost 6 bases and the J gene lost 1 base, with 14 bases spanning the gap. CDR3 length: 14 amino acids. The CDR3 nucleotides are TGCAGTGCCAGTGCCGCAGGGGGCACAGATACGCAGTATTTT. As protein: CSASAAGGTDTQYF.

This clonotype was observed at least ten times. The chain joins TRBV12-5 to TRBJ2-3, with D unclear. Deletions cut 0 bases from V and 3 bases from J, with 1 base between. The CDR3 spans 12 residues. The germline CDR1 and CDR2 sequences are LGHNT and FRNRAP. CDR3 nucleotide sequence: TGTGCTAGTGGTTTGGTTACAGATACGCAGTATTTT. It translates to CASGLVTDTQYF. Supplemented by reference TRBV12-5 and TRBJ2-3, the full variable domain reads DARVTQTPRHKVTEMGQEVTMRCQPILGHNTVFWYRQTMMQGLELLAYFRNRAPLDDSGMPKDRFSAEMPDATLATLKIQPSEPRDSAVYFCASGLVTDTQYFGPGTRLTVL.

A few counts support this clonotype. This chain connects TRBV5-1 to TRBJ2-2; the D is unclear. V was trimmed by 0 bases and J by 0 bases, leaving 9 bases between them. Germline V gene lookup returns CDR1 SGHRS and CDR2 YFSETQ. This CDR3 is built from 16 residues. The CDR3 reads CASSLAYGTNTGELFF. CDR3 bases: TGCGCCAGCAGCTTGGCGTACGGAACGAACACCGGGGAGCTGTTTTTT.

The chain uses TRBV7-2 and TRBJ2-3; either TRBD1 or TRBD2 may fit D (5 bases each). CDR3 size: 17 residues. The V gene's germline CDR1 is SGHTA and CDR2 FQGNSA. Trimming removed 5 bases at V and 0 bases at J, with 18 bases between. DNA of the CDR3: TGTGCCAGCAGCCGACCCCGGAAGGGGACCAGCACAGATACGCAGTATTTT. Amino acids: CASSRPRKGTSTDTQYF.

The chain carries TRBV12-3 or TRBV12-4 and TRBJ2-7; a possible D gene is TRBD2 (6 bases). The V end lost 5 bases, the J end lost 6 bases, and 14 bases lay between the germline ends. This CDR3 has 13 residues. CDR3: CASSGGWEAEQYV. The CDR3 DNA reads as TGTGCCAGCAGTGGGGGGTGGGAGGCCGAGCAGTACGTC.

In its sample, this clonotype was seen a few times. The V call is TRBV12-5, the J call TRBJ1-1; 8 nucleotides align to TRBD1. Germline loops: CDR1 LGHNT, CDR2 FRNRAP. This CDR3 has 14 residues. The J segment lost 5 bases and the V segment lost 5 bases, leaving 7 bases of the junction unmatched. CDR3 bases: TGTGCTAGTGGTCTAGACAGGGGAGCGACTGAAGCTTTCTTT. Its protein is CASGLDRGATEAFF.

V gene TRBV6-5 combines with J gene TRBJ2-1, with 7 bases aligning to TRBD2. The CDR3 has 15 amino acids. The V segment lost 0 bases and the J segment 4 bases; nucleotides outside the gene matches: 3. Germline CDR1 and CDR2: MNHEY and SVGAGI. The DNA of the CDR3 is TGTGCCAGCAGTTACTCGGGGGGGGTGTACAATGAGCAGTTCTTC. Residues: CASSYSGGVYNEQFF.

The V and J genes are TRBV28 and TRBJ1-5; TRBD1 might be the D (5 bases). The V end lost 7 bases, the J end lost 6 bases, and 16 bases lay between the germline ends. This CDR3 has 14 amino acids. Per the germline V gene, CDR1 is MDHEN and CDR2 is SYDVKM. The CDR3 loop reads CASMPGLLIQPQHF. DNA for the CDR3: TGTGCCAGCATGCCGGGGCTATTGATTCAGCCCCAGCATTTT. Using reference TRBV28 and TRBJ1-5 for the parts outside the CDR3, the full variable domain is DVKVTQSSRYLVKRTGEKVFLECVQDMDHENMFWYRQDPGLGLRLIYFSYDVKMKEKGDIPEGYSVSREKKERFSLILESASTNQTSMYLCASMPGLLIQPQHFGDGTRLSIL.

CDR3 nucleotide sequence: TGTGCCACCAGCACCAGGGGACCAGCGGTCTCCGGGGAGCTGTTTTTT. Its translation is CATSTRGPAVSGELFF. The chain carries TRBV15 and TRBJ2-2, with TRBD1 as a possible D gene (6 bases). The CDR3 extends over 16 amino acids. The germline V and J ends were trimmed by 4 bases and 6 bases, with 18 bases remaining between them. CDR1 and CDR2 (germline): LNHNV, YYDKDF (reference sequence). Filled out from reference TRBV15 and TRBJ2-2, the complete variable domain reads DAMVIQNPRYQVTQFGKPVTLSCSQTLNHNVMYWYQQKSSQAPKLLFHYYDKDFNNEADTPDNFQSRRPNTSFCFLDIRSPGLGDTAMYLCATSTRGPAVSGELFFGEGSRLTVL.

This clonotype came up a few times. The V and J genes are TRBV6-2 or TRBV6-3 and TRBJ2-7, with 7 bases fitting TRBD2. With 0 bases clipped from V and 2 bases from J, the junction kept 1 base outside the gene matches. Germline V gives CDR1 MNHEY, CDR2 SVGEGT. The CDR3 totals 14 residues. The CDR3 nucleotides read TGTGCCAGCAGTTACTCGAGCGGGACCTACGAGCAGTACTTC. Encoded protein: CASSYSSGTYEQYF.

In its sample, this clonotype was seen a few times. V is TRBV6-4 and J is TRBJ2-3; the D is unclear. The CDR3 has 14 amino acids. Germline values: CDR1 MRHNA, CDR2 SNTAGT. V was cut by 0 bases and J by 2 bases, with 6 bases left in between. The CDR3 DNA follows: TGTGCCAGCAGTGACTCGAGGTACACAGATACGCAGTATTTT. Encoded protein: CASSDSRYTDTQYF.

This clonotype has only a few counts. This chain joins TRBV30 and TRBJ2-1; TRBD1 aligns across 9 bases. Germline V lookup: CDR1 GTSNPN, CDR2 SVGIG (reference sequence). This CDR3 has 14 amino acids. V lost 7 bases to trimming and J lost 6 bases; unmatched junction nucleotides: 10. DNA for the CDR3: TGTGCCTTGGAAACCGGGACAGGGCTCAATGAGCAGTTCTTC. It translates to CALETGTGLNEQFF.

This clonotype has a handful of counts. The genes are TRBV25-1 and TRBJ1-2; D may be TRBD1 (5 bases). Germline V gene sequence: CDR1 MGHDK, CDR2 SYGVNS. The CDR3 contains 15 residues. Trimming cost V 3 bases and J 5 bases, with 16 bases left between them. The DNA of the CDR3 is TGTGCCAGCAGTGATATGACGGGGGATTCATATGGCTACACCTTC. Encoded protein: CASSDMTGDSYGYTF.

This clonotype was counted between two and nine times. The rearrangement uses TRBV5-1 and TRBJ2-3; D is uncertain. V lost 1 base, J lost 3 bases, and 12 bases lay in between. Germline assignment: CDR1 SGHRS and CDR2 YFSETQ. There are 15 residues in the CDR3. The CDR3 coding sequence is TGCGCCAGCAGCTTGCTCCACGGTATAACAGATACGCAGTATTTT. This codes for CASSLLHGITDTQYF.

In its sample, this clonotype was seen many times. The CDR3 here is CASSPILGTSGSDTQYF. In nucleotides, the CDR3 is TGTGCCAGCAGCCCCATCCTCGGGACTAGTGGATCAGATACGCAGTATTTT. V usage is TRBV7-6 and J usage is TRBJ2-3; 8 bases map to TRBD2. The trim removed 5 bases at V and 4 bases at J, leaving 14 bases unmatched. In germline, CDR1 is SGHVS, CDR2 FNYEAQ. The CDR3 consists of 17 residues.

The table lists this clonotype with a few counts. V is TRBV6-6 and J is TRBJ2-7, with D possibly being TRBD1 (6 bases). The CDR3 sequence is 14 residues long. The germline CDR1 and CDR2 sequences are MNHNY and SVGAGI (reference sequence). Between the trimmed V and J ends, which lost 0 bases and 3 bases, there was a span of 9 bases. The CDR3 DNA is TGTGCCAGCAGTTACTCGACAGGCTACTACGAGCAGTACGTC. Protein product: CASSYSTGYYEQYV.

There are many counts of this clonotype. The CDR3 DNA sequence: TGCGCCAGCAGCCAAGAATCTTGGCCCTCGGGCTCCTACGAGCAGTACTTC. Translation: CASSQESWPSGSYEQYF. V gene TRBV4-3 combines with J gene TRBJ2-7, with no clear D. The germline V and J ends were trimmed by 0 bases and 0 bases, with 15 bases remaining between them. Per germline, CDR1 LGHNA and CDR2 YSLEER. The CDR3 spans 17 residues.

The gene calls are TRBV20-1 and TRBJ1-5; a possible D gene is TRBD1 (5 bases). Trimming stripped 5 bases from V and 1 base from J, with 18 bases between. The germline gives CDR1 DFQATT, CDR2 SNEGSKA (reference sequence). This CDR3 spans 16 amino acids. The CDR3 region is CSAYRRGGKSNQPQHF. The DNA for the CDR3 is TGCAGTGCTTATCGGCGTGGGGGGAAAAGCAATCAGCCCCAGCATTTT.

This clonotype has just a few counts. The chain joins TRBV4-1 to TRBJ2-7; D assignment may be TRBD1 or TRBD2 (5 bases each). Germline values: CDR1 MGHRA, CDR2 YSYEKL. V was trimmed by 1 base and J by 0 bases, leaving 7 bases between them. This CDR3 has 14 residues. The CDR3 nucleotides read TGCGCCAGCAGCCAAGGGGACGGCTCCTACGAGCAGTACTTC. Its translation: CASSQGDGSYEQYF.

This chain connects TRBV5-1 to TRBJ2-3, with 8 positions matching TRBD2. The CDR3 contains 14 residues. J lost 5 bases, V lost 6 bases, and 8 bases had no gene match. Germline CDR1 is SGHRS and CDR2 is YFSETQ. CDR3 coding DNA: TGCGCCAGCACCTTAAGCGGGGGCCAAGATACGCAGTATTTT. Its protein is CASTLSGGQDTQYF. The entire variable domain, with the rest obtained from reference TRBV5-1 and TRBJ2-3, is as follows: KAGVTQTPRYLIKTRGQQVTLSCSPISGHRSVSWYQQTPGQGLQFLFEYFSETQRNKGNFPGRFSGRQFSNSRSEMNVSTLELGDSALYLCASTLSGGQDTQYFGPGTRLTVL.

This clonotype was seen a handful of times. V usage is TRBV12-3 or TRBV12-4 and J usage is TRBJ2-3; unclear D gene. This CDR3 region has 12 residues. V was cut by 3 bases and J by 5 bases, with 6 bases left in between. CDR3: CASSFSGDTQYF. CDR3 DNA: TGTGCCAGCAGTTTCAGTGGAGATACGCAGTATTTT.

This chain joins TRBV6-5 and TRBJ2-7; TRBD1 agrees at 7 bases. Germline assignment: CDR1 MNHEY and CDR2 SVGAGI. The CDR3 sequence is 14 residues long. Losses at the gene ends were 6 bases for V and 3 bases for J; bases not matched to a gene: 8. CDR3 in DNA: TGTGCCAGCAGCAAACCGGGACAGATCTACGAGCAGTACTTC. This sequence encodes CASSKPGQIYEQYF.

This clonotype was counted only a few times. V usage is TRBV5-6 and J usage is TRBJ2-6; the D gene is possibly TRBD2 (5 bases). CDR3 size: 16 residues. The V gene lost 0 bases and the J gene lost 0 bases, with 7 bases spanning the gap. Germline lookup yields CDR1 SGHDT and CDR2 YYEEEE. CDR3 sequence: CASSLEGSSGANVLTF. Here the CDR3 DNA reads TGTGCCAGCAGCTTGGAAGGGAGCTCTGGGGCCAACGTCCTGACTTTC.